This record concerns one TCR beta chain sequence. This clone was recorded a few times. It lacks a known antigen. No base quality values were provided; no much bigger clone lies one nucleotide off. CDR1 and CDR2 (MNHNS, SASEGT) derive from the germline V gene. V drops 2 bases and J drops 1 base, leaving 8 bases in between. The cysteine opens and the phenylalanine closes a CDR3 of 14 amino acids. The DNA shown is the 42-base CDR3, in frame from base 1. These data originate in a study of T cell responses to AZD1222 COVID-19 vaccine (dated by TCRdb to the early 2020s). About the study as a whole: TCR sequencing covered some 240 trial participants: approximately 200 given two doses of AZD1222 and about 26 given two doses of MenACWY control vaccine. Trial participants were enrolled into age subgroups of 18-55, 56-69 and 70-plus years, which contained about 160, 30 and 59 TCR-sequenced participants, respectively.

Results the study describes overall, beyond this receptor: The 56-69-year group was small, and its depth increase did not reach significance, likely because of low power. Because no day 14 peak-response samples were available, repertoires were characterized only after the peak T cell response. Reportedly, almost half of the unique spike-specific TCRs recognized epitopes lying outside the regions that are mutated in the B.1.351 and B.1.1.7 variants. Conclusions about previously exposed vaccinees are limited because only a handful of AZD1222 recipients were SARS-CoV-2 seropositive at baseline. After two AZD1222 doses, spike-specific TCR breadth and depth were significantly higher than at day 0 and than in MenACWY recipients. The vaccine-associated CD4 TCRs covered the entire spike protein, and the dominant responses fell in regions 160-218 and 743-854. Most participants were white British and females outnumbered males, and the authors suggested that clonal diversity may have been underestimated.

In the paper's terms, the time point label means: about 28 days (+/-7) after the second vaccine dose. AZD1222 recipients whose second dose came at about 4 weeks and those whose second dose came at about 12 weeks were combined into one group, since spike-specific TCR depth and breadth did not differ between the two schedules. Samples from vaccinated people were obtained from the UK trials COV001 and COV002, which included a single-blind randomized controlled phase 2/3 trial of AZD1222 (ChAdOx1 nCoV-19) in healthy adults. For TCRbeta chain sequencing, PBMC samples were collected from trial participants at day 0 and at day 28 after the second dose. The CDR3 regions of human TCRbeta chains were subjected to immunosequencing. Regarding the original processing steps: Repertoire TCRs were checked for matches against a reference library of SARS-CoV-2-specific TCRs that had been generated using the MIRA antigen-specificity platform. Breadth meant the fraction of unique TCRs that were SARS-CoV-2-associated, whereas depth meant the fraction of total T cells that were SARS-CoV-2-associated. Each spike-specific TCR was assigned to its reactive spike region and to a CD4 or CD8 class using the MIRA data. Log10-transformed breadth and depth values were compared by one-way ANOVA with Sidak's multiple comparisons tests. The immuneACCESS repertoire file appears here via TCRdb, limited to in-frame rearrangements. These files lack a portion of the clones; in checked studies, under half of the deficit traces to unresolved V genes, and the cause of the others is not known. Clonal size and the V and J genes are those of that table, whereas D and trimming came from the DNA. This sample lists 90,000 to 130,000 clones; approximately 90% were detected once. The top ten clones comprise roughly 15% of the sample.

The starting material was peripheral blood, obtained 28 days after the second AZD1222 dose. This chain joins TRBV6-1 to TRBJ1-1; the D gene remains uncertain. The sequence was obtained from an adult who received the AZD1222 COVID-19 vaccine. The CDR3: CASSELTTNTEAFF. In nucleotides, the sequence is TGTGCCAGCAGTGAATTGACTACGAACACTGAAGCTTTCTTT.